This T cell receptor (beta chain) derives from a study of blood T cell repertoires in COVID-19. Study-level information: Sources were T cells, B-cell-depleted T cells, or PBMCs; the material itself was cDNA or gDNA.

Produced via immunoSEQ multiplex PCR; TCRdb's table is partial and in-frame only. The repertoire consists of under 200,000 clones, with about 85% occurring once and the leading ten covering about 14%. The ends lost 1 base at V and 6 bases at J; junction bases unmatched: 3. Germline V gives CDR1 MNHEY, CDR2 SVGAGI. This CDR3 spans 15 amino acids. The rearrangement joins TRBV6-5 to TRBJ2-1; 10 bases are shared with TRBD1. The clonotype was recovered from a woman aged 70-85 years with COVID-19, enrolled during active disease. Source material: peripheral blood. The CDR3, as DNA: TGTGCCAGCAGTTACTATCGGACAGGGGGCAATGAGCAGTTCTTC. Its translation is CASSYYRTGGNEQFF.